One T cell receptor beta chain is described in this entry. This record comes from a study of T cell responses to AZD1222 COVID-19 vaccine. For the study at large: Second-dose groups at about 4 or about 12 weeks were pooled.

The repertoire was sequenced with immunoSEQ multiplex PCR; TCRdb's copy has only in-frame clones and lacks some. Of 98,000 or so clones listed, approximately 86% are singletons. Trimming cost V 4 bases and J 3 bases, with 15 bases left between them. Germline values: CDR1 SGHDT, CDR2 YYEEEE. The length of the CDR3 is 15 residues. This receptor was obtained from an adult in good health. The V gene is TRBV5-6, the J gene TRBJ2-3; D ambiguous. Sequencing was performed on peripheral blood, taken on day 0 of AZD1222 vaccination. The CDR3 loop is CASSPEAVRTDTQYF. Written as DNA, the CDR3 is TGTGCCAGCAGCCCAGAGGCAGTCAGGACAGATACGCAGTATTTT.